The clone carrying this T cell receptor beta chain was seen more than once but under ten times. Its target is not known. This sample was taken from a study of T cells after yellow fever vaccination. Turning to the study itself: Researchers used SMART-Seq v4 Ultra Low Input to prepare fractions that had low cell numbers. Overall study results and limits: After the booster, 96% of CD4 and about nine tenths of CD8 primary-response clones were re-detected.

TCRdb used MiXCR to reprocess the 5' RACE reads, holding one entry per CDR3 protein. Of 620,000 or so distinct CDR3 sequences in the sample, approximately 13% were seen once. Looked up from germline, CDR1 is SGHTA and CDR2 is FQGNSA. V dropped 1 base and J dropped 0 bases, with 7 bases sitting between them. This CDR3 is 16 amino acids long. The sample in question was PBMCs, obtained on the day of the yellow fever booster vaccination. This receptor was taken from a young man who received the YFV17D yellow fever vaccine. This chain connects TRBV7-2 to TRBJ1-6; the D is unclear. In nucleotides, the CDR3 is TGTGCCAGCAGCTTAGTAGGAAACTCCTATAATTCACCCCTCCACTTT. Protein product: CASSLVGNSYNSPLHF.